This TCR beta chain was documented in a study of blood T cell repertoires in COVID-19. Study overall: The samples span acute and convalescent COVID-19 from the United States, Italy and Spain. The analysed material was cDNA or gDNA that came from T cells, B-cell-depleted T cells, or PBMCs.

As processed by the authors: Amplification of reference gene primers was used by the study to estimate nucleated cell counts. Clones were sequenced by immunoSEQ multiplex PCR, and TCRdb holds only the in-frame ones, with some missing. Clone size and V and J calls were adopted from that table, with D and trimming inferred from the DNA. The table lists more than 100,000 clones, 80% to 90% of them singletons, with less than 4.5% in the top ten. Turning to this clone: Distinct nucleotide sequences in the sample also encode this CDR3.

The clonotype comes from a woman aged 55-69 years with acute or convalescent COVID-19. The sequenced sample consisted of peripheral blood.

CDR3 sequence reads: CSVRTGNTEAFF. The CDR3 DNA follows: TGCAGCGTGCGGACAGGGAACACTGAAGCTTTCTTT. The chain combines TRBV29-1 with TRBJ1-1, with 7 bases aligning to TRBD1. With 6 bases clipped from V and 1 base from J, the junction kept 2 bases outside the gene matches. CDR3 length equals 12 residues. The germline gives CDR1 SQVTM, CDR2 ANQGSEA.